Presented here are 14 T cell receptor beta chains from one specimen sequenced in a study of memory CD4+ T cells and cytomegalovirus serostatus. The sort gate was single viable CD3+CD4+CD8-CD45RO+ cells for memory CD4+ T cells. The repertoire was sequenced with immunoSEQ multiplex PCR; TCRdb's copy has only in-frame clones and lacks some. The data contain more than 50,000 clones, just under 80% of them singletons. Sequenced: memory CD4+ T cells from blood. All receptors come from an adult in good health and CMV-seronegative.

The rearrangement uses TRBV25-1 and TRBJ2-5; D might be TRBD2 (6 bases). V gave up 1 base and J gave up 2 bases, with 11 bases separating them. The CDR3 length is 15 residues. Germline V gives CDR1 MGHDK, CDR2 SYGVNS. The chain's CDR3 is CASSEFTSQQETQYF. DNA of the CDR3: TGTGCCAGCAGTGAATTCACTAGCCAACAAGAGACCCAGTACTTC.

In DNA form, the CDR3 reads TGTGCCAGCAGCGTAGCTGGACAAAGAGGCTACAATGAGCAGTTCTTC. Translating gives CASSVAGQRGYNEQFF. The rearrangement links TRBV9 to TRBJ2-1; D is perhaps TRBD1 (5 bases). V was clipped by 0 bases and J by 3 bases, with 13 bases between them. Per germline, CDR1 SGDLS and CDR2 YYNGEE. The CDR3 has 16 residues.

The chain is built from TRBV19 and TRBJ1-2; possible D gene TRBD1, 6 bases. The CDR3 is made up of 16 amino acids. The germline V gene encodes CDR1 LNHDA and CDR2 SQIVND (reference sequence). V gave up 7 bases and J gave up 0 bases, with 18 bases separating them. The CDR3 region is CASIATGAGANYGYTF. The CDR3 DNA follows: TGTGCCAGTATTGCTACCGGGGCAGGGGCTAACTATGGCTACACCTTC.

This clone came up once. The chain employs TRBV6-5 and TRBJ1-3; no definite D call. The germline V gene encodes CDR1 MNHEY and CDR2 SVGAGI. Trimming took off 6 bases at V and 2 bases at J, with 11 bases between the two ends. The CDR3 is 14 residues long. The CDR3 coding sequence is TGTGCCAGCAGACTGCTTGCCCCTGGAAACACCATATATTTT. Encoded protein: CASRLLAPGNTIYF.

The J gene is TRBJ1-2, the V gene TRBV20-1; D perhaps matches TRBD1 (6 bases). CDR1 is DFQATT, CDR2 SNEGSKA, per germline (reference sequence). This CDR3 region has 11 residues. The CDR3 reads CISRTAHGYTF. As DNA, the CDR3 is TGCATATCGAGGACAGCCCATGGCTACACCTTC.

J is TRBJ2-7 and V is TRBV7-2, with 7 bases aligning to TRBD1. V shed 5 bases and J 1 base; nucleotides not matched to a gene: 8. The CDR3 covers 15 residues. Germline CDR1 reads SGHTA; CDR2 reads FQGNSA. CDR3: CASSPSGTESYEQYF. The CDR3 coding sequence is TGTGCCAGCAGCCCATCCGGGACAGAGTCCTACGAGCAGTACTTC.

This chain uses TRBV7-2 with TRBJ1-4; 7 nucleotides match TRBD1. The CDR3 is 15 amino acids. In germline, CDR1 is SGHTA, CDR2 FQGNSA. V shed 5 bases and J 8 bases; nucleotides not matched to a gene: 11. The CDR3 bases are TGTGCCAGCAGCGCACAGGGGCCTCCGGGGGAAAAACTGTTTTTT. Its translation: CASSAQGPPGEKLFF.

The chain uses TRBV28 and TRBJ2-7; TRBD1 aligns across 11 bases. Trimming removed 3 bases from V and 1 base from J; junction bases left unmatched: 8. The CDR3 spans 17 residues. The germline gives CDR1 MDHEN, CDR2 SYDVKM. The CDR3 protein is CASSFPGQGAFSYEQYF. As DNA, the CDR3 is TGTGCCAGCAGTTTTCCTGGACAGGGGGCGTTTTCCTACGAGCAGTACTTC.

V usage is TRBV27 and J usage is TRBJ1-2, with D unclear. Trimming took 5 bases from V and 4 from J, leaving 14 bases between them. The germline gives CDR1 MNHEY, CDR2 SMNVEV (reference sequence). The CDR3 covers 14 residues. The CDR3: CASSPTRIAYGYTF. The CDR3 coding sequence is TGTGCCAGCAGTCCCACCAGGATCGCCTATGGCTACACCTTC.

The V call is TRBV7-9, the J call TRBJ2-7, with 8 bases matching TRBD1. CDR3 length: 14 residues. With V trimmed by 10 bases and J by 3 bases, 11 bases remained unmatched. Germline assignment: CDR1 SEHNR and CDR2 FQNEAQ (reference sequence). Here the CDR3 DNA reads TGTGCCACAGACCGGGACAGGCCCATCTACGAGCAGTACTTC. Translated, it gives CATDRDRPIYEQYF.

This chain links TRBV6-5 with TRBJ2-7, with TRBD2 matching over 7 bases. V trimming: 0 bases; J trimming: 3 bases; junction bases outside the gene matches: 8. Per the germline V gene, CDR1 is MNHEY and CDR2 is SVGAGI. The CDR3 is 16 residues long. CDR3 DNA sequence: TGTGCCAGCAGTTACTCTCTTTGGGGGGGGGACTACGAGCAGTACTTC. Its protein is CASSYSLWGGDYEQYF.

The chain recombines TRBV19 with TRBJ2-2; 8 positions match TRBD2. The CDR3 has 16 amino acids. Germline loops: CDR1 LNHDA, CDR2 SQIVND (reference sequence). The V gene end was trimmed by 4 bases and the J gene end by 1 base; junction bases not matched to a gene: 5. The CDR3 is CASSTGAGGNTGELFF. In DNA, the CDR3 is TGTGCCAGTAGTACGGGCGCGGGGGGGAACACCGGGGAGCTGTTTTTT. Combining the CDR3 with reference TRBV19 and TRBJ2-2 gives the whole variable domain DGGITQSPKYLFRKEGQNVTLSCEQNLNHDAMYWYRQDPGQGLRLIYYSQIVNDFQKGDIAEGYSVSREKKESFPLTVTSAQKNPTAFYLCASSTGAGGNTGELFFGEGSRLTVL.

The chain combines TRBV5-6 with TRBJ1-2; no definite D call. The V end was cut by 0 bases, the J end by 8 bases, with 8 bases between. Germline assignment: CDR1 SGHDT and CDR2 YYEEEE. The CDR3 runs 12 residues. CDR3: CASSLGSNGYTF. In nucleotides, the CDR3 is TGTGCCAGCAGCTTGGGGTCGAACGGCTACACCTTC.

The chain couples TRBV7-3 to TRBJ1-2, with D uncertain. There are 13 residues in the CDR3. Trimming took 0 bases from V and 8 from J, leaving 10 bases between them. Germline V gives CDR1 SGHTA, CDR2 FQGTGA. The CDR3 loop reads CASSLTYGEGYTF. CDR3 sequence (DNA): TGTGCCAGCAGCTTAACGTACGGGGAAGGCTACACCTTC.